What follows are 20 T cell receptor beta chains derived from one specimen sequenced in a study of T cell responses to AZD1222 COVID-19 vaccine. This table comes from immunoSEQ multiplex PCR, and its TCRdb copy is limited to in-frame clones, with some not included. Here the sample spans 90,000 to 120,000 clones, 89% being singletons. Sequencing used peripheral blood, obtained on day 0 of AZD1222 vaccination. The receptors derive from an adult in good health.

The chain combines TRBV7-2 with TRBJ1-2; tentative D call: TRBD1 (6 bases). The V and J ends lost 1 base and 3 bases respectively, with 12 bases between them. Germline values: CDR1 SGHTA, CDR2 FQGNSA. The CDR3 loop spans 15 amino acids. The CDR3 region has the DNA TGTGCCAGCAGCTTAGTTCCAGGGGCAGACTATGGCTACACCTTC. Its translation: CASSLVPGADYGYTF.

The CDR3 region has the DNA TGTGCCACCAGTGACCATGGACAGGGGGACTATGGCTACACCTTC. Its translation: CATSDHGQGDYGYTF. V usage is TRBV24-1 and J usage is TRBJ1-2; 10 bases map to TRBD1. This CDR3 is built from 15 residues. Germline V gene lookup returns CDR1 KGHDR and CDR2 SFDVKD. With 4 bases clipped from V and 3 bases from J, the junction kept 4 bases outside the gene matches.

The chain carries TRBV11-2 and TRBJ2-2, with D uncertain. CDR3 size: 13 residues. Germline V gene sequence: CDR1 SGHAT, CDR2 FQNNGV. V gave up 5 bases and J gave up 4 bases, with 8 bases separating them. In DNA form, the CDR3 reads TGTGCCAGCAGCAGGGCTCGCACCGGGGAGCTGTTTTTT. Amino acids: CASSRARTGELFF. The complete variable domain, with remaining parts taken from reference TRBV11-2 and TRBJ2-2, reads EAGVAQSPRYKIIEKRQSVAFWCNPISGHATLYWYQQILGQGPKLLIQFQNNGVVDDSQLPKDRFSAERLKGVDSTLKIQPAKLEDSAVYLCASSRARTGELFFGEGSRLTVL.

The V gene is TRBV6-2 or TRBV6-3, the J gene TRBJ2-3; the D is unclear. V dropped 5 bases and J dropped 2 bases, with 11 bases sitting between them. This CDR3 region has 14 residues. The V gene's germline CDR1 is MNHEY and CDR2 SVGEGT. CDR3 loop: CASSRTAYTDTQYF. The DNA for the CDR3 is TGTGCCAGCAGTCGGACGGCCTACACAGATACGCAGTATTTT.

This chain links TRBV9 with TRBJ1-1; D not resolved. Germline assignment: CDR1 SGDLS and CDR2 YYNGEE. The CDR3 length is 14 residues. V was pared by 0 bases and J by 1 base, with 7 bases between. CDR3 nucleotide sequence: TGTGCCAGCAGCGTAGGCGACACGAACACTGAAGCTTTCTTT. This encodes CASSVGDTNTEAFF.

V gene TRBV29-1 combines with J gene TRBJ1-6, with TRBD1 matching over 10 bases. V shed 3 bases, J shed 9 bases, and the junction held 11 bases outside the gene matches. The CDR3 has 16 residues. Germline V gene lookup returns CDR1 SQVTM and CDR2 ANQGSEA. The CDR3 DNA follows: TGCAGCGTTGAGGAACGGGACAGGGGAGAAGGTTCACCCCTCCACTTT. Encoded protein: CSVEERDRGEGSPLHF. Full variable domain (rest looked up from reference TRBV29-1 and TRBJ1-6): SAVISQKPSRDICQRGTSLTIQCQVDSQVTMMFWYRQQPGQSLTLIATANQGSEATYESGFVIDKFPISRPNLTFSTLTVSNMSPEDSSIYLCSVEERDRGEGSPLHFGNGTRLTVT.

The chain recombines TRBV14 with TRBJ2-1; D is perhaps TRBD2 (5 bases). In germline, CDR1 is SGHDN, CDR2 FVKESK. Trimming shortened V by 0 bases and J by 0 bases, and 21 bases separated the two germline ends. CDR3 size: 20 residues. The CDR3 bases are TGTGCCAGCAGCCAAGATCTCTTGAAGCCGCCCGAGGGCTCCTACAATGAGCAGTTCTTC. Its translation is CASSQDLLKPPEGSYNEQFF. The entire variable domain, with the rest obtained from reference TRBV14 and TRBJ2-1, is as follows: EAGVTQFPSHSVIEKGQTVTLRCDPISGHDNLYWYRRVMGKEIKFLLHFVKESKQDESGMPNNRFLAERTGGTYSTLKVQPAELEDSGVYFCASSQDLLKPPEGSYNEQFFGPGTRLTVL.

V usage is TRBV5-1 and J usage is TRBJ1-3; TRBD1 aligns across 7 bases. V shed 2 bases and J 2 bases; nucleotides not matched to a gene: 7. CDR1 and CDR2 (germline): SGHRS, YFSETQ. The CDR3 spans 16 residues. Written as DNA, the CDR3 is TGCGCCAGCAGCTTTTCTACACAGGGGACTGGAAACACCATATATTTT. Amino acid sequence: CASSFSTQGTGNTIYF.

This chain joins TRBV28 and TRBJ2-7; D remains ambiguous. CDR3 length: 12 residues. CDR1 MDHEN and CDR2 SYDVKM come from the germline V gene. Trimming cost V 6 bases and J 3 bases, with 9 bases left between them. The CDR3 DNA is TGTGCCAGCAGGCCTCTCCACTACGAGCAGTACTTC. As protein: CASRPLHYEQYF.

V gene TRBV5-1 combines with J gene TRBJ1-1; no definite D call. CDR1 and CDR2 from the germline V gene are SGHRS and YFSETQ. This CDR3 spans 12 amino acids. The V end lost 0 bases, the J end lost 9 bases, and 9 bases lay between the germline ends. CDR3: CASSLGTSQAFF. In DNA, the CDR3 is TGCGCCAGCAGCTTGGGGACTTCCCAAGCTTTCTTT.

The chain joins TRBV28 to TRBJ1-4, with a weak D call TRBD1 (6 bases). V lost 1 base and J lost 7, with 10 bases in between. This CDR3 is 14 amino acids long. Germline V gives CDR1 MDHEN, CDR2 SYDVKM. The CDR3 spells CASSLSGGSEKLFF. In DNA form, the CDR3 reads TGTGCCAGCAGTTTATCTGGGGGCTCTGAAAAACTGTTTTTT.

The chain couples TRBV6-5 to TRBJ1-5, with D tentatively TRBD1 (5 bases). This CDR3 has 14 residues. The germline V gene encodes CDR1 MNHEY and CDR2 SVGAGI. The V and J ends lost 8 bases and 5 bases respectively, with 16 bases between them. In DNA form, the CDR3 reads TGTGCCAGCCGGCTCTCGGGACGCGATCAGCCCCAGCATTTT. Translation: CASRLSGRDQPQHF.

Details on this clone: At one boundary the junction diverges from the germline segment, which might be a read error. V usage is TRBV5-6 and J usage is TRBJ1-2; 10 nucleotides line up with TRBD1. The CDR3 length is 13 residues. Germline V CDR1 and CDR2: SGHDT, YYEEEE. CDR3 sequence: CASSLGQGFGYTF. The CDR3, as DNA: TGTGCCAGCAGTTTGGGACAGGGGTTTGGCTACACCTTC.

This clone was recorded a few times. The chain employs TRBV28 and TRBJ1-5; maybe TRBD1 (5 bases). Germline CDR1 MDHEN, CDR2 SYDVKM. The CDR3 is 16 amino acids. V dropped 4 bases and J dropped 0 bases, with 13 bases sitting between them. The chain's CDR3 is CASSWSPGVSNQPQHF. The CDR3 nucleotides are TGTGCCAGCAGTTGGTCCCCGGGGGTTAGCAATCAGCCCCAGCATTTT.

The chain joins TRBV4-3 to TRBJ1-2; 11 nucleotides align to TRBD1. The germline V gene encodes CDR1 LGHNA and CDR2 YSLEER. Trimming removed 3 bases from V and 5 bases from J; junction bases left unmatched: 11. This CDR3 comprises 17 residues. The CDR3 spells CASSQRTGGSLTYGYTF. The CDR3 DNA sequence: TGCGCCAGCAGCCAGAGGACAGGGGGCTCTCTCACATATGGCTACACCTTC.

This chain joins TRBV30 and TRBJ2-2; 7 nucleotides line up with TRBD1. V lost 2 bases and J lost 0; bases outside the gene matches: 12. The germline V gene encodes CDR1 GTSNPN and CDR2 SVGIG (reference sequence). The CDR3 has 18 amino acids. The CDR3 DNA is TGTGCCTGGAGTCCCTATAAACTACAGGGGACGAACACCGGGGAGCTGTTTTTT. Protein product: CAWSPYKLQGTNTGELFF.

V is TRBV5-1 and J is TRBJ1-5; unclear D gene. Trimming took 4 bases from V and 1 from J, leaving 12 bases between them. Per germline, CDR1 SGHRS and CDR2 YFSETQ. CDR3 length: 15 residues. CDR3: CASSLDSPSNQPQHF. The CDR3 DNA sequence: TGCGCCAGCAGCCTCGACTCTCCCAGCAATCAGCCCCAGCATTTT.

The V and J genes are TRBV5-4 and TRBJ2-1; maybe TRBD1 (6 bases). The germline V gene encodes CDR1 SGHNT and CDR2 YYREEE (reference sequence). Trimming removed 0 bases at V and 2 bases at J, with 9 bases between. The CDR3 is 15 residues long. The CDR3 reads CASSLDRDAYNEQFF. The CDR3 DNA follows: TGTGCCAGCAGCTTGGACAGGGATGCCTACAATGAGCAGTTCTTC.

For the CDR3, the DNA is TGTGCCAGCAGCCCCCGGGGATCACTAGCCAAAAACATTCAGTACTTC. As protein: CASSPRGSLAKNIQYF. J is TRBJ2-4 and V is TRBV5-4; a possible D gene is TRBD2 (5 bases). Trimming shortened V by 4 bases and J by 0 bases, and 14 bases separated the two germline ends. The germline V gene encodes CDR1 SGHNT and CDR2 YYREEE (reference sequence). CDR3 length: 16 amino acids.

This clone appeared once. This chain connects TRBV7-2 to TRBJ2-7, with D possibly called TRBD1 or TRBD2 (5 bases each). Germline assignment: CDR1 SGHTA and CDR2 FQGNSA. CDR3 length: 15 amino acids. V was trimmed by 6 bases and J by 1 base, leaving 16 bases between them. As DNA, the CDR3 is TGTGCCAGCAGAAATACAGGAGGTCCTTCCTACGAGCAGTACTTC. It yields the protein CASRNTGGPSYEQYF.